This T cell receptor beta chain was captured by sequencing in a study of T cells in Graves' hyperthyroidism and ophthalmopathy. Study-level points and caveats: Most thyroid clonotypes that were expanded above 0.001 also turned up in blood.

The CDR3 runs 16 residues. V was pared by 4 bases and J by 5 bases, with 13 bases of the junction left unmatched. Germline assignment: CDR1 SGHRS and CDR2 YFSETQ. This clonotype turned up a few times. Antigen unknown. TCR beta CDR3 regions were amplified from RNA. In the first-round RT-PCR of the TCR CDR3, the HTBI primer set was used. TCRdb processed the multiplex PCR reads anew with MiXCR; each CDR3 protein has one entry. The repertoire holds about 640,000 distinct CDR3 sequences, about a fifth seen once, with over 30% in the top ten. Lactation, pregnancy, other autoimmune disease or uncontrolled infection led to exclusion of patients.

The sample consisted of blood. The clonotype was recovered from a man aged 30-40 years with Graves' ophthalmopathy. The genes are TRBV5-1 and TRBJ2-5; TRBD2 aligns across 8 bases. DNA of the CDR3: TGCGCCAGCAGCGCCGGCAGCGGGAGTGATTGGGAGACCCAGTACTTC. It translates to CASSAGSGSDWETQYF.